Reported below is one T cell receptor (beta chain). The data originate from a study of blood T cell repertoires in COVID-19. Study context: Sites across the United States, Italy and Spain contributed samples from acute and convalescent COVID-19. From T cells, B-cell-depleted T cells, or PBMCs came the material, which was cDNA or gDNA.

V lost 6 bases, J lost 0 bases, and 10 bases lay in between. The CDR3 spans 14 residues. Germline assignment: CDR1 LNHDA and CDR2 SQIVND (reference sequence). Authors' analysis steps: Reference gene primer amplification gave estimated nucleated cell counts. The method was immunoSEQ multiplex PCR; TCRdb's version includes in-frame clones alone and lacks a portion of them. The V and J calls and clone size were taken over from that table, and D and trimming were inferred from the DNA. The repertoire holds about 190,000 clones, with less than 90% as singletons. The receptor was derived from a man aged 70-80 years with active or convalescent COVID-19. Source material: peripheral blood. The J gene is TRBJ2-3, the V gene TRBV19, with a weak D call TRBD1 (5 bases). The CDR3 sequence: CASSPTVSTDTQYF. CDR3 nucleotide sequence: TGTGCCAGTAGCCCGACAGTAAGCACAGATACGCAGTATTTT.